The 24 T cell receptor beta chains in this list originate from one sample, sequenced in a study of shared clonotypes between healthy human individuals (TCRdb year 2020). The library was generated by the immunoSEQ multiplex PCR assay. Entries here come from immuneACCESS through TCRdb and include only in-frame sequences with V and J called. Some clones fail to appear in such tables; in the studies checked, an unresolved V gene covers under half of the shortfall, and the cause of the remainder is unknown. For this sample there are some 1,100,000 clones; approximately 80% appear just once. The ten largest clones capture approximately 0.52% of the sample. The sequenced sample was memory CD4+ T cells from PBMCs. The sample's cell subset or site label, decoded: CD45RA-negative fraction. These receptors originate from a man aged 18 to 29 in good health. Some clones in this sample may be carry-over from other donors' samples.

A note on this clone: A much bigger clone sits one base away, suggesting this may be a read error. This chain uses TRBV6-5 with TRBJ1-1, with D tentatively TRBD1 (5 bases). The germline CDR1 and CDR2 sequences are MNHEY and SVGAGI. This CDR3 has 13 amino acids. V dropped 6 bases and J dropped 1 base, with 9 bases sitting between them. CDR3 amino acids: CASSRQKNTEAFF. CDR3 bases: TGTGCCAGCAGCAGACAGAAGAACACTGAAGCTTTCTTT.

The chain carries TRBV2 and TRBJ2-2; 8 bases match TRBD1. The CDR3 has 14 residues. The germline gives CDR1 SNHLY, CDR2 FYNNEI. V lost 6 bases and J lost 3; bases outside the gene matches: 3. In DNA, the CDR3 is TGTGCCAGCAGCCTGACAGGGGACACCGGGGAGCTGTTTTTT. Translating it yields CASSLTGDTGELFF. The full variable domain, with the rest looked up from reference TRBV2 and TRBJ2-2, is EPEVTQTPSHQVTQMGQEVILRCVPISNHLYFYWYRQILGQKVEFLVSFYNNEISEKSEIFDDQFSVERPDGSNFTLKIRSTKLEDSAMYFCASSLTGDTGELFFGEGSRLTVL.

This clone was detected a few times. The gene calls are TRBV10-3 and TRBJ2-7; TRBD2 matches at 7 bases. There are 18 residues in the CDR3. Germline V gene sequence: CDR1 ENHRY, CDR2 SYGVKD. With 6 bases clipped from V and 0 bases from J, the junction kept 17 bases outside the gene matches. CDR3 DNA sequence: TGTGCCATCAGAAGTACACCTCCTAGCGGAATTAGCTCCTACGAGCAGTACTTC. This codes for CAIRSTPPSGISSYEQYF.

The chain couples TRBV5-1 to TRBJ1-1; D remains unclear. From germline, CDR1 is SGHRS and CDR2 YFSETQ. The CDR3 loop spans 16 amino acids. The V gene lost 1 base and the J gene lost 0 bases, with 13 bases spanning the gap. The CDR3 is CASSLPGSSMNTEAFF. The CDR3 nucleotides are TGCGCCAGCAGCTTGCCCGGGAGTTCCATGAACACTGAAGCTTTCTTT.

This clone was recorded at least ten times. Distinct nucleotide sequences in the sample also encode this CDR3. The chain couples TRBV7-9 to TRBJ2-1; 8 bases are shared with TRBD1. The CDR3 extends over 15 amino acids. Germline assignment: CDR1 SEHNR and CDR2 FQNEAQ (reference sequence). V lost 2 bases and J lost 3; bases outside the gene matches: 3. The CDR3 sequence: CASSLKGQVYNEQFF. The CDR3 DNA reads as TGTGCCAGCAGCTTAAAGGGACAGGTCTACAATGAGCAGTTCTTC.

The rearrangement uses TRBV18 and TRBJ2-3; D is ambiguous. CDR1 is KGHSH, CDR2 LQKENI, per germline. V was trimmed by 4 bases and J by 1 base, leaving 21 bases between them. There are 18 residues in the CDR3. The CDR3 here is CASSRRPARDTGTDTQYF. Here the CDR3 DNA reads TGTGCCAGCTCACGCAGGCCCGCTAGAGACACTGGCACAGATACGCAGTATTTT. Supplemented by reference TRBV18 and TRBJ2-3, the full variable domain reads NAGVMQNPRHLVRRRGQEARLRCSPMKGHSHVYWYRQLPEEGLKFMVYLQKENIIDESGMPKERFSAEFPKEGPSILRIQQVVRGDSAAYFCASSRRPARDTGTDTQYFGPGTRLTVL.

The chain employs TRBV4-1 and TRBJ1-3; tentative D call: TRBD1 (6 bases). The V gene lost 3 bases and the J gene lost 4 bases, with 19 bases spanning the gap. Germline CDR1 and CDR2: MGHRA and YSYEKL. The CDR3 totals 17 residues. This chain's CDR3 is CASSQPGGGGLGNTIYF. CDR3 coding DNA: TGCGCCAGCAGCCAGCCTGGGGGTGGGGGGCTAGGAAACACCATATATTTT.

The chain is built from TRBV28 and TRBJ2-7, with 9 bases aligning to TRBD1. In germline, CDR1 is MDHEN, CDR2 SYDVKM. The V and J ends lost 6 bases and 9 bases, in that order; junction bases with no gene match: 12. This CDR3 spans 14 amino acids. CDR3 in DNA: TGTGCCAGCAGGGGGACAGGGACCAACCTCGGGCAGTACTTC. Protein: CASRGTGTNLGQYF.

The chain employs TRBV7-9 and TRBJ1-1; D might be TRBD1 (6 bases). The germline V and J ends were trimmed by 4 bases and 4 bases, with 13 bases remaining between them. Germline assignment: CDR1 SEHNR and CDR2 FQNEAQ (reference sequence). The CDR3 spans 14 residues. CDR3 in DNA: TGTGCCAGCAGCTCGCCTGACAGGAGCACTGAAGCTTTCTTT. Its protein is CASSSPDRSTEAFF.

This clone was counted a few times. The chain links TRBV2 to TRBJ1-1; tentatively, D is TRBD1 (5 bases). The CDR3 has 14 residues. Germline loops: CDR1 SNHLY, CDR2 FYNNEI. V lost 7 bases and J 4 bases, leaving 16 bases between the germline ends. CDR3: CASTPWSGGTEAFF. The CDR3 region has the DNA TGTGCCAGCACCCCGTGGTCCGGGGGCACTGAAGCTTTCTTT.

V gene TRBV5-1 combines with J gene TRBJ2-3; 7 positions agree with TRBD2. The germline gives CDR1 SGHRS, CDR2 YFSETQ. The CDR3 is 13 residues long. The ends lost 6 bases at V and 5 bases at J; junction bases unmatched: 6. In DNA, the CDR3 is TGCGCCAGCAATTTGGGGGAGGGAGATACGCAGTATTTT. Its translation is CASNLGEGDTQYF.

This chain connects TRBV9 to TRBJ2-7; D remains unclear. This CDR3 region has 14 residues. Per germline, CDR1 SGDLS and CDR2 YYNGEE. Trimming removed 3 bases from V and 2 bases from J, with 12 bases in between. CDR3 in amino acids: CASSEGLEAYEQYF. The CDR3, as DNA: TGTGCCAGCAGCGAGGGCCTCGAAGCCTACGAGCAGTACTTC.

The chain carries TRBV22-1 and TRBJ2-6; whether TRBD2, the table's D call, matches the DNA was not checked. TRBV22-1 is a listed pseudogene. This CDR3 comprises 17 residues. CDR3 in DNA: TGTCCTGGGAGAGGAGTGTGCGAACAAAGTCGGGCCAACGTCCTGACTTTC. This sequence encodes CPGRGVCEQSRANVLTF.

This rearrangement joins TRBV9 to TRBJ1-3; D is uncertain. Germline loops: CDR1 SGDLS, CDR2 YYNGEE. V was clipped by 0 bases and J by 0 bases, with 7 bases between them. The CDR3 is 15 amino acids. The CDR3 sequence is CASSVEVSSGNTIYF. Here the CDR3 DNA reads TGTGCCAGCAGCGTAGAAGTCAGCTCTGGAAACACCATATATTTT.

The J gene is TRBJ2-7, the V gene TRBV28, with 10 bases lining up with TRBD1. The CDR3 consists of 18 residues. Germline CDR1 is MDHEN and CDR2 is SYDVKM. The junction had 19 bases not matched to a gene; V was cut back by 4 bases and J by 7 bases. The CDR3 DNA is TGTGCCAGCAGTTCTCGACAGGGGGCCCTTATTCTAGCAGGGGAGCAGTACTTC. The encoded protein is CASSSRQGALILAGEQYF.

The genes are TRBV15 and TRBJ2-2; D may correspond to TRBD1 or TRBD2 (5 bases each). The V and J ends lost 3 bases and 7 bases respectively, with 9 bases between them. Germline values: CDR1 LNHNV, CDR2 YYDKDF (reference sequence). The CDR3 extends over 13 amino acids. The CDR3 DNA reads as TGTGCCACCAGCAGGCAGAGGGGCGGGGAGCTGTTTTTT. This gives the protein CATSRQRGGELFF.

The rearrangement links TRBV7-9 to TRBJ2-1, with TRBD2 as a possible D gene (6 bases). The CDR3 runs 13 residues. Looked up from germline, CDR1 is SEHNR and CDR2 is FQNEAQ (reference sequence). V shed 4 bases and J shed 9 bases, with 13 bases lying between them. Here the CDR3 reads CASSYIGGSEQFF. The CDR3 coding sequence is TGTGCCAGCAGCTATATCGGAGGGAGTGAGCAGTTCTTC.

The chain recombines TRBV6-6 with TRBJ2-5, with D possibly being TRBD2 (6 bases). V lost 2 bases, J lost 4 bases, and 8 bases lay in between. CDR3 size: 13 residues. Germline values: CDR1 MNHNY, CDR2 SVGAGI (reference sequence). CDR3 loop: CASSYGGRETQYF. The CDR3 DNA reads TGTGCCAGCAGTTACGGGGGGAGAGAGACCCAGTACTTC.

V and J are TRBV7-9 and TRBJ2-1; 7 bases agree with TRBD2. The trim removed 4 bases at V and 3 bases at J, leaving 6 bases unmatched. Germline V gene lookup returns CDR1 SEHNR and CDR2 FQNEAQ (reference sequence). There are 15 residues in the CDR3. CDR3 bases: TGTGCCAGCAGCTCACCGGGACTACGCTACAATGAGCAGTTCTTC. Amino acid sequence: CASSSPGLRYNEQFF. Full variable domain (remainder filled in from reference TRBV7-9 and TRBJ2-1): DTGVSQNPRHKITKRGQNVTFRCDPISEHNRLYWYRQTLGQGPEFLTYFQNEAQLEKSRLLSDRFSAERPKGSFSTLEIQRTEQGDSAMYLCASSSPGLRYNEQFFGPGTRLTVL.

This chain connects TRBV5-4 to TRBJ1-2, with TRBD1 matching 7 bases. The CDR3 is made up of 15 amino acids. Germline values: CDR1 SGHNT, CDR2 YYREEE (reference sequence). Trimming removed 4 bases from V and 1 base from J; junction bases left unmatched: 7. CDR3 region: CASSRRDRDNYGYTF. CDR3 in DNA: TGTGCCAGCAGCCGTCGGGACAGAGATAACTATGGCTACACCTTC.

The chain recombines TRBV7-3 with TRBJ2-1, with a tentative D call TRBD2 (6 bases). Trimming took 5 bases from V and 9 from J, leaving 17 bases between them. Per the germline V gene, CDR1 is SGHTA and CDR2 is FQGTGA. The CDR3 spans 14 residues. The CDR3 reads CASSTRGAGFEQFF. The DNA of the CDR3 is TGTGCCAGCAGCACCCGGGGAGCGGGCTTTGAGCAGTTCTTC. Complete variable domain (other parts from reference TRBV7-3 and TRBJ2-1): GAGVSQTPSNKVTEKGKYVELRCDPISGHTALYWYRQSLGQGPEFLIYFQGTGAADDSGLPNDRFFAVRPEGSVSTLKIQRTERGDSAVYLCASSTRGAGFEQFFGPGTRLTVL.

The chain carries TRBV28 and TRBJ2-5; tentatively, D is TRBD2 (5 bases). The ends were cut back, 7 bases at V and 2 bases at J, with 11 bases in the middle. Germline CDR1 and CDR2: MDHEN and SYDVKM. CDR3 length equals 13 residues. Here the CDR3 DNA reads TGTGCCAGCAATCGGGGTCGTCAAGAGACCCAGTACTTC. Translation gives CASNRGRQETQYF.

CDR3 sequence: CASSSPLRSNTEAFF. CDR3 nucleotide sequence: TGTGCCAGCAGCTCCCCGCTCCGGTCGAACACTGAAGCTTTCTTT. The chain has TRBV5-4 and TRBJ1-1; D gene unclear. This CDR3 region has 15 residues. Trimming pared 3 bases from V and 1 base from J, leaving 13 bases between. Germline CDR1 SGHNT, CDR2 YYREEE (reference sequence).

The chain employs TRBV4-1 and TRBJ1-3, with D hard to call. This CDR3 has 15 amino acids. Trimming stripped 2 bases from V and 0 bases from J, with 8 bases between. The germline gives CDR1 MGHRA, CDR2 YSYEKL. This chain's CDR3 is CASSQSWSSGNTIYF. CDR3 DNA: TGCGCCAGCAGCCAAAGCTGGTCCTCTGGAAACACCATATATTTT.